A selection of T cell receptor beta chains follows, all from one sample in a study of T cell responses to AZD1222 COVID-19 vaccine. Sequencing used immunoSEQ multiplex PCR; TCRdb keeps in-frame clones, though not all of them. The sample has 120,000 to 150,000 clones, roughly 93% seen once; the top ten hold less than 2.5%. Source: peripheral blood, taken 28 days after the second AZD1222 dose. These receptors all come from an adult who received the AZD1222 COVID-19 vaccine. Each CDR3 is given with its conserved first and last residue. The D gene is left open where the match is weak. Not every row has a clone size; where given, it reads once, few, many or a size class.

V: TRBV5-6; J: TRBJ2-3; size: .; D: .; CDR3: CASSPRWSSDTQYF; DNA: TGTGCCAGCAGCCCACGGTGGTCGTCAGATACGCAGTATTTT
V: TRBV10-2; J: TRBJ1-5; size: .; D: TRBD1; CDR3: CASRTGQGWRVSNQPQHF; DNA: TGCGCCAGCAGGACCGGACAGGGCTGGAGGGTTAGCAATCAGCCCCAGCATTTT
V: TRBV7-9; J: TRBJ2-5; size: .; D: TRBD2; CDR3: CASSSELAGGTQTQYF; DNA: TGTGCCAGCAGCTCCGAACTAGCGGGAGGGACCCAGACCCAGTACTTC
V: TRBV6-5; J: TRBJ1-3; size: .; D: .; CDR3: CASSFQGTGNTIYF; DNA: TGTGCCAGCAGTTTCCAGGGGACTGGAAACACCATATATTTT
V: TRBV2; J: TRBJ2-3; size: few; D: .; CDR3: CASSSQGRSPDTQYF; DNA: TGTGCCAGCAGCTCACAGGGTCGGAGCCCAGATACGCAGTATTTT
V: TRBV7-2; J: TRBJ2-6; size: once; D: .; CDR3: CASSHLASAGANVLTF; DNA: TGTGCCAGCAGCCATCTTGCGTCTGCGGGGGCCAACGTCCTGACTTTC
V: TRBV12-5; J: TRBJ2-1; size: once; D: TRBD2; CDR3: CASGLVVVAGPSYNEQFF; DNA: TGTGCTAGTGGTTTGGTAGTCGTAGCGGGGCCCTCCTACAATGAGCAGTTCTTC
V: TRBV4-2; J: TRBJ2-5; size: .; D: TRBD2; CDR3: CASSQENGGAGQETQYF; DNA: TGTGCCAGCAGCCAAGAAAACGGCGGAGCGGGGCAAGAGACCCAGTACTTC
V: TRBV18; J: TRBJ2-7; size: .; D: .; CDR3: CASSPRDDAYEQYF; DNA: TGTGCCAGCTCACCAAGGGACGACGCCTACGAGCAGTACTTC
V: TRBV5-4; J: TRBJ2-2; size: few; D: .; CDR3: CASSFTGELFF; DNA: TGTGCCAGCAGTTTCACCGGGGAGCTGTTTTTT
V: TRBV11-2; J: TRBJ1-4; size: .; D: .; CDR3: CASSFEGFSGEKLFF; DNA: TGTGCCAGCAGCTTCGAAGGGTTTAGTGGTGAAAAACTGTTTTTT
V: TRBV11-2; J: TRBJ2-5; size: .; D: .; CDR3: CASSRPQETQYF; DNA: TGTGCCAGCAGCCGACCCCAAGAGACCCAGTACTTC
V: TRBV5-5; J: TRBJ2-7; size: .; D: .; CDR3: CASSRTASYEQYF; DNA: TGTGCCAGCAGCCGGACAGCCTCCTACGAGCAGTACTTC
V: TRBV3-1/TRBV3-2; J: TRBJ1-2; size: once; D: .; CDR3: CASSQNREYWKGYTF; DNA: TGTGCCAGCAGCCAGAACAGAGAGTACTGGAAGGGCTACACCTTC
V: TRBV18; J: TRBJ1-3; size: .; D: .; CDR3: CASSPYAELREKSGNTIYF; DNA: TGTGCCAGCTCACCTTATGCAGAGTTAAGGGAAAAGTCTGGAAACACCATATATTTT
V: TRBV7-9; J: TRBJ1-1; size: .; D: .; CDR3: CASSSWGSTEAFF; DNA: TGTGCCAGCAGCTCTTGGGGGAGCACTGAAGCTTTCTTT
V: TRBV25-1; J: TRBJ2-5; size: .; D: TRBD2; CDR3: CASSEGRGGIQTQYF; DNA: TGTGCCAGCAGTGAAGGGCGGGGGGGCATCCAGACCCAGTACTTC
V: TRBV4-1; J: TRBJ1-5; size: .; D: .; CDR3: CASSQGINNQPQHF; DNA: TGCGCCAGCAGCCAAGGTATCAACAATCAGCCCCAGCATTTT
V: TRBV19; J: TRBJ1-6; size: .; D: .; CDR3: CASSITSGIPLSYNSPLHF; DNA: TGTGCCAGTAGTATCACCTCCGGCATACCCCTATCCTATAATTCACCCCTCCACTTT
V: TRBV11-2; J: TRBJ1-2; size: .; D: .; CDR3: CASSLGTFYGYTF; DNA: TGTGCCAGCAGCTTAGGCACCTTCTATGGCTACACCTTC
V: TRBV5-5; J: TRBJ2-2; size: .; D: TRBD1; CDR3: CASSRGQGAYAGELFF; DNA: TGTGCCAGCAGCCGAGGACAGGGGGCGTACGCCGGGGAGCTGTTTTTT
V: TRBV2; J: TRBJ1-1; size: .; D: .; CDR3: CASSEEGSDTEAFF; DNA: TGTGCCAGCAGCGAAGAGGGATCGGACACTGAAGCTTTCTTT
V: TRBV7-8; J: TRBJ1-1; size: .; D: TRBD1; CDR3: CASSLRQGNTEAFF; DNA: TGTGCCAGCAGCTTAAGACAGGGTAACACTGAAGCTTTCTTT
V: TRBV19; J: TRBJ2-3; size: .; D: .; CDR3: CASRHRDKPLRPDTQYF; DNA: TGTGCCAGTAGGCACCGGGACAAACCCCTCCGTCCAGATACGCAGTATTTT
V: TRBV7-2; J: TRBJ2-1; size: .; D: TRBD1; CDR3: CASSRDRGYNEQFF; DNA: TGTGCCAGCAGTAGGGACAGGGGTTACAATGAGCAGTTCTTC
V: TRBV30; J: TRBJ1-2; size: .; D: TRBD1; CDR3: CAWSAGGGYTF; DNA: TGTGCCTGGAGCGCAGGGGGAGGCTACACCTTC
V: TRBV30; J: TRBJ2-1; size: once; D: .; CDR3: CAWSVRGTSYNEQFF; DNA: TGTGCCTGGAGTGTACGCGGAACCTCCTACAATGAGCAGTTCTTC
V: TRBV9; J: TRBJ1-3; size: .; D: .; CDR3: CASSPREAGNTIYF; DNA: TGTGCCAGCAGCCCCAGGGAAGCTGGAAACACCATATATTTT
V: TRBV5-1; J: TRBJ1-1; size: .; D: .; CDR3: CASSWGVGVNTEAFF; DNA: TGCGCCAGCAGCTGGGGGGTCGGGGTTAACACTGAAGCTTTCTTT
V: TRBV20-1; J: TRBJ2-5; size: .; D: .; CDR3: CSASLGARETQYF; DNA: TGCAGTGCTAGTCTGGGGGCGCGGGAGACCCAGTACTTC
V: TRBV27; J: TRBJ2-7; size: once; D: .; CDR3: CASSPSPTVRGSYEQYF; DNA: TGTGCCAGCAGTCCCTCCCCGACAGTTAGGGGGTCCTACGAGCAGTACTTC
V: TRBV5-4; J: TRBJ1-4; size: few; D: TRBD1; CDR3: CASSLTGVFGEKLFF; DNA: TGTGCCAGCAGCCTGACAGGGGTTTTTGGGGAAAAACTGTTTTTT
V: TRBV10-3; J: TRBJ1-5; size: once; D: .; CDR3: CAISETGRDQPQHF; DNA: TGTGCCATCAGTGAGACAGGGAGGGATCAGCCCCAGCATTTT
V: TRBV20-1; J: TRBJ2-5; size: once; D: TRBD2; CDR3: CSASSGGAGETQYF; DNA: TGCAGTGCTAGTAGCGGGGGGGCGGGTGAGACCCAGTACTTC
V: TRBV6-1; J: TRBJ1-2; size: .; D: .; CDR3: CASSELGLNYGYTF; DNA: TGTGCCAGCAGTGAATTGGGACTTAACTATGGCTACACCTTC
V: TRBV10-1; J: TRBJ2-7; size: .; D: TRBD1; CDR3: CASRSGGLRGYEQYF; DNA: TGCGCCAGCAGGTCAGGGGGCTTAAGGGGCTACGAGCAGTACTTC
V: TRBV28; J: TRBJ1-5; size: .; D: .; CDR3: CASSFGQAYSNQPQHF; DNA: TGTGCCAGCAGTTTCGGGCAGGCCTATAGCAATCAGCCCCAGCATTTT
V: TRBV10-1; J: TRBJ2-1; size: .; D: TRBD2; CDR3: CASSPNFGTSGRNEQFF; DNA: TGCGCCAGCAGCCCAAATTTCGGGACTAGCGGGAGGAATGAGCAGTTCTTC
V: TRBV12-3/TRBV12-4; J: TRBJ1-2; size: once; D: TRBD1; CDR3: CASAGGLNYGYTF; DNA: TGTGCCAGCGCAGGGGGCTTAAACTATGGCTACACCTTC
V: TRBV5-6; J: TRBJ1-1; size: .; D: .; CDR3: CASSFQGTEAFF; DNA: TGTGCCAGCAGCTTCCAGGGTACTGAAGCTTTCTTT
V: TRBV5-6; J: TRBJ1-5; size: .; D: TRBD1; CDR3: CASSLGTGYRQPQHF; DNA: TGTGCCAGCAGCTTGGGGACAGGGTATCGCCAGCCCCAGCATTTT
V: TRBV19; J: TRBJ1-1; size: .; D: .; CDR3: CASSRSNRGDTEAFF; DNA: TGTGCCAGTAGCAGATCCAACAGAGGAGACACTGAAGCTTTCTTT
V: TRBV5-4; J: TRBJ1-4; size: .; D: .; CDR3: CASSMSYATNEKLFF; DNA: TGTGCCAGCAGCATGTCTTATGCAACTAATGAAAAACTGTTTTTT
V: TRBV2; J: TRBJ2-1; size: few; D: .; CDR3: CASPRSIDEQFF; DNA: TGTGCCAGCCCTCGGAGCATTGATGAGCAGTTCTTC
V: TRBV7-9; J: TRBJ2-1; size: .; D: .; CDR3: CASSYRSPRGNYNEQFF; DNA: TGTGCCAGCAGCTACCGCTCCCCCCGGGGTAACTACAATGAGCAGTTCTTC
V: TRBV5-1; J: TRBJ2-7; size: .; D: TRBD2; CDR3: CASSLTSGYEQYF; DNA: TGCGCCAGCAGCTTAACTAGCGGATACGAGCAGTACTTC
V: TRBV2; J: TRBJ2-2; size: .; D: .; CDR3: CASSSPQENTGELFF; DNA: TGTGCCAGCAGTTCCCCCCAGGAGAACACCGGGGAGCTGTTTTTT
V: TRBV5-1; J: TRBJ2-5; size: .; D: TRBD1; CDR3: CASSNAGTEYQETQYF; DNA: TGCGCCAGCAGTAACGCCGGGACAGAGTACCAAGAGACCCAGTACTTC
V: TRBV5-1; J: TRBJ2-1; size: .; D: TRBD2; CDR3: CASSLAATSGKINEQFF; DNA: TGCGCCAGCAGCTTGGCCGCGACTAGCGGGAAAATAAATGAGCAGTTCTTC
V: TRBV27; J: TRBJ1-5; size: .; D: .; CDR3: CASSHGGGNQPQHF; DNA: TGTGCCAGCAGCCATGGGGGGGGAAATCAGCCCCAGCATTTT
V: TRBV5-8; J: TRBJ1-1; size: .; D: .; CDR3: CASSSTRGAGDLNTEAFF; DNA: TGTGCCAGCAGCTCCACGAGGGGCGCAGGGGACCTGAACACTGAAGCTTTCTTT
V: TRBV19; J: TRBJ1-2; size: .; D: .; CDR3: CASSIGQYYGYTF; DNA: TGTGCCAGTAGTATAGGACAGTACTATGGCTACACCTTC
V: TRBV7-9; J: TRBJ1-2; size: .; D: .; CDR3: CASSLGGPGYTF; DNA: TGTGCCAGCAGCTTAGGGGGACCCGGCTACACCTTC